The 7 T cell receptor beta chains presented below share a single source sample, sequenced in a study of T cell responses to AZD1222 COVID-19 vaccine. Libraries were prepared by immunoSEQ multiplex PCR; TCRdb keeps only in-frame clonotypes and omits some of them. The data show over 50,000 clones, roughly 80% seen once. This specimen consisted of peripheral blood, obtained 28 days after the second AZD1222 dose. These TCRs come from an adult who received the AZD1222 COVID-19 vaccine.

This clone was seen a handful of times. The CDR3 DNA reads as TGTGCCAGCACCGACGAGGGGAGCAATCAGCCCCAGCATTTT. Translation: CASTDEGSNQPQHF. The rearrangement joins TRBV21-1 to TRBJ1-5. TRBV21-1 is labeled a pseudogene. The CDR3 is 14 residues long.

V and J are TRBV5-1 and TRBJ2-1; D may match TRBD1 or TRBD2 (5 bases each). The CDR3 runs to 14 residues. Trimming left V 3 bases short and J 8 bases short, with 15 bases between. CDR1 SGHRS and CDR2 YFSETQ come from the germline V gene. The CDR3 DNA follows: TGCGCCAGCAGCTCGGGGCAGGGCTTAGATGAGCAGTTCTTC. It encodes CASSSGQGLDEQFF.

V is TRBV19 and J is TRBJ2-2; D is unclear. The V gene lost 2 bases and the J gene lost 6 bases, with 10 bases spanning the gap. The CDR3 is made up of 14 amino acids. Germline CDR1 LNHDA, CDR2 SQIVND (reference sequence). CDR3 nucleotide sequence: TGTGCCAGTAGTATAAAGTCAATGGCCGGGGAGCTGTTTTTT. Protein: CASSIKSMAGELFF.

The rearrangement joins TRBV28 to TRBJ1-5; possibly TRBD1 for D (5 bases). Germline V gives CDR1 MDHEN, CDR2 SYDVKM. Trimming left V 6 bases short and J 5 bases short, with 14 bases between. The CDR3 is 14 residues long. The CDR3 sequence is CASSPALGDQPQHF. The CDR3 DNA follows: TGTGCCAGCAGCCCCGCCCTGGGGGATCAGCCCCAGCATTTT.

V usage is TRBV7-2 and J usage is TRBJ2-5; TRBD1 or TRBD2 may be the D gene (5 bases each). The CDR3 contains 15 residues. The germline CDR1 and CDR2 sequences are SGHTA and FQGNSA. V dropped 5 bases and J dropped 5 bases, with 18 bases sitting between them. The CDR3 sequence: CASSPAGTSMETQYF. As DNA, the CDR3 is TGTGCCAGCAGCCCTGCCGGGACGTCAATGGAGACCCAGTACTTC.

This chain joins TRBV19 and TRBJ1-2; D may be TRBD1 (6 bases). Looked up from germline, CDR1 is LNHDA and CDR2 is SQIVND (reference sequence). CDR3 size: 15 residues. V lost 5 bases and J lost 7, with 20 bases in between. The CDR3 DNA is TGTGCCAGTAGTGACTACCTCCGGGGGGCGAGTGGCTACACCTTC. As protein: CASSDYLRGASGYTF.

The V gene is TRBV7-8, the J gene TRBJ2-1, with D possibly matching TRBD1 (6 bases). V lost 6 bases to trimming and J lost 4 bases, with 13 bases between them. From germline, CDR1 is SGHVS and CDR2 FQNEAQ. The CDR3 covers 14 residues. In nucleotides, the CDR3 is TGTGCCAGCAGTCTCAGGGGCGTTTACAATGAGCAGTTCTTC. It codes for CASSLRGVYNEQFF.